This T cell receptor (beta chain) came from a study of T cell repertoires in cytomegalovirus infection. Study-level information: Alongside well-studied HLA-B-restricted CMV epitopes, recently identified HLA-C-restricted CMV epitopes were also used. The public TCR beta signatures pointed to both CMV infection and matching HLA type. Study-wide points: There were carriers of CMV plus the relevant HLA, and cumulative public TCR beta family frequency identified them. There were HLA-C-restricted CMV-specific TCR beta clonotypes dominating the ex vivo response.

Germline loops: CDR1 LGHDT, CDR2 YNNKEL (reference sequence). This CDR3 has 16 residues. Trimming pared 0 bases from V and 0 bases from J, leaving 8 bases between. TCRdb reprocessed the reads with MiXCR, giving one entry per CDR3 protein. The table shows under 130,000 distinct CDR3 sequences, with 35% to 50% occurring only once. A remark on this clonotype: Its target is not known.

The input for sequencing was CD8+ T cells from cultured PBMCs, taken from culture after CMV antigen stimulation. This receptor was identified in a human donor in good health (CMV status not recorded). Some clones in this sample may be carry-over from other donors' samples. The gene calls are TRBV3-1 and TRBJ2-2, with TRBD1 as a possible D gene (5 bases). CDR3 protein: CASSQEDIANTGELFF. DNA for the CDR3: TGTGCCAGCAGCCAAGAGGACATTGCGAACACCGGGGAGCTGTTTTTT. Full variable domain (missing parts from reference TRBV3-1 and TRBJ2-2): DTAVSQTPKYLVTQMGNDKSIKCEQNLGHDTMYWYKQDSKKFLKIMFSYNNKELIINETVPNRFSPKSPDKAHLNLHINSLELGDSAVYFCASSQEDIANTGELFFGEGSRLTVL.